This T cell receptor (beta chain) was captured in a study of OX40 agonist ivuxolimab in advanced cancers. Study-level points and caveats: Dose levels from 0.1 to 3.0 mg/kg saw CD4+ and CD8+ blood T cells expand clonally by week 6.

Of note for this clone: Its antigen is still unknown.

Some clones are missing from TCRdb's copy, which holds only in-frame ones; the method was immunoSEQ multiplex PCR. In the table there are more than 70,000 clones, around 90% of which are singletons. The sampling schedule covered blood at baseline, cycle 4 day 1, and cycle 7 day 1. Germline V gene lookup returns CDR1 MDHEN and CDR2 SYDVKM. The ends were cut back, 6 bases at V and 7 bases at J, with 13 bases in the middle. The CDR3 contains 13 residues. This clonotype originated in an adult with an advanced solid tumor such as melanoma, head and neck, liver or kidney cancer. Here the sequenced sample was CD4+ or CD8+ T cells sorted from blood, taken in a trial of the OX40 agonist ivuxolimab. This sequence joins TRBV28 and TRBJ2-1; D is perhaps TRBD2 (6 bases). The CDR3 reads CASRDPGVNEQFF. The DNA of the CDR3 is TGTGCCAGCAGAGACCCGGGGGTGAATGAGCAGTTCTTC.